These T cell receptor beta chains were read from a single sample in a study of shared clonotypes between healthy human individuals. Profiled with immunoSEQ multiplex PCR; TCRdb holds only in-frame clones, not every one. The sample consists of approximately 1.5 million clones, around 98% of them appearing once. The sequenced sample consisted of naive CD4+ T cells sorted from blood. Receptor source: a man between 25 and 39 years old in good health. CDR3s include the opening cysteine and the closing phenylalanine or tryptophan. The D gene is left open where the match is weak. Rows may omit the clone size; those that give it use once, few, many or a size class.

TGTGCCAGCAGTTTAGGACTACCCAACACCGGGGAGCTGTTTTTT	CASSLGLPNTGELFF	.	TRBJ2-2	TRBV28	.
TGTGCCAGCTCACCAAACTACAGCCGAGACCGGGGCTCCGAGCAGTACTTC	CASSPNYSRDRGSEQYF	.	TRBJ2-7	TRBV18	.
TGTGCCAGCAGTTCTCGGGACACATTAGCCAAAAACATTCAGTACTTC	CASSSRDTLAKNIQYF	.	TRBJ2-4	TRBV7-9	.
TGTGCCAGCAGCCTGGTGGGGTCTGAAGCTTTCTTT	CASSLVGSEAFF	.	TRBJ1-1	TRBV5-4	.
TGTGCCAGCAGCCCCGGACTAGCGGGAGCCTACAATGAGCAGTTCTTC	CASSPGLAGAYNEQFF	TRBD2	TRBJ2-1	TRBV4-2	.
TGTGCCTGGAGCGTGGGGATGCGGCAAAACTATGGCTACACCTTC	CAWSVGMRQNYGYTF	.	TRBJ1-2	TRBV30	.
TGTGCCAGCAGCCAAGACAGAAACAATGAGCAGTTCTTC	CASSQDRNNEQFF	.	TRBJ2-1	TRBV7-8	.
TGTGCCAGCAGTTACCGGACAGGTGACGGGGAGCTGTTTTTT	CASSYRTGDGELFF	TRBD1	TRBJ2-2	TRBV6-6	once
TGTGCCAGCAGCTTTCCGGGACAGCCTAACACTGAAGCTTTCTTT	CASSFPGQPNTEAFF	TRBD1	TRBJ1-1	TRBV11-2	.
TGTGCCAGCAGTTCGGTTTCCGAGCAGTACTTC	CASSSVSEQYF	.	TRBJ2-7	TRBV28	.
TGCAGCGTTGTCGGGAGGAATGGGGAGACCCAGTACTTC	CSVVGRNGETQYF	TRBD2	TRBJ2-5	TRBV29-1	.
TGTGCCAGCTCACCACTGTCCCGGACTAGCGACACAGATACGCAGTATTTT	CASSPLSRTSDTDTQYF	TRBD2	TRBJ2-3	TRBV18	.
TGTGCCAGCAGCAACGGCGAGGATCAGCCCCAGCATTTT	CASSNGEDQPQHF	.	TRBJ1-5	TRBV11-2	.
TGTGCCAGCACCTTGCGGGAGGGCGGCAACGAGCAGTACTTC	CASTLREGGNEQYF	TRBD2	TRBJ2-7	TRBV6-1	.
TGTGCTAGCAGCGCGGACAGGGCCACTGAAGCTTTCTTT	CASSADRATEAFF	TRBD1	TRBJ1-1	TRBV7-7	.
TGCGGGTCGGGAGAGGGCTCGAACACCGGGGAGCTGTTTTTT	CGSGEGSNTGELFF	.	TRBJ2-2	TRBV5-1	.
TGTGCCAGCAGCCCCCCGGGGGGAACCTATGGCTACACCTTC	CASSPPGGTYGYTF	.	TRBJ1-2	TRBV7-9	.
TGTGCCAGCGGGGAAGAGGGGTGGACTGAAGCTTTCTTT	CASGEEGWTEAFF	.	TRBJ1-1	TRBV18	.
TGCAGCGTTGCACAGGGTTTCGATGAGCAGTTCTTC	CSVAQGFDEQFF	.	TRBJ2-1	TRBV29-1	.
TGCAGCGTTGTCGGGAGGGTCACAGATACGCAGTATTTT	CSVVGRVTDTQYF	TRBD2	TRBJ2-3	TRBV29-1	.
TGCGCCAGCAGCCCCCGCCTAGCGGGAGGGAACAATGAGCAGTTCTTC	CASSPRLAGGNNEQFF	TRBD2	TRBJ2-1	TRBV4-3	.
TGCGCCAGCAGCCAAGGTCAGGGGGAGACCCAGTACTTC	CASSQGQGETQYF	.	TRBJ2-5	TRBV4-3	.
TGTGCCAGCAGTGAAGAGGCAGTGAACACTGAAGCTTTCTTT	CASSEEAVNTEAFF	.	TRBJ1-1	TRBV2	.